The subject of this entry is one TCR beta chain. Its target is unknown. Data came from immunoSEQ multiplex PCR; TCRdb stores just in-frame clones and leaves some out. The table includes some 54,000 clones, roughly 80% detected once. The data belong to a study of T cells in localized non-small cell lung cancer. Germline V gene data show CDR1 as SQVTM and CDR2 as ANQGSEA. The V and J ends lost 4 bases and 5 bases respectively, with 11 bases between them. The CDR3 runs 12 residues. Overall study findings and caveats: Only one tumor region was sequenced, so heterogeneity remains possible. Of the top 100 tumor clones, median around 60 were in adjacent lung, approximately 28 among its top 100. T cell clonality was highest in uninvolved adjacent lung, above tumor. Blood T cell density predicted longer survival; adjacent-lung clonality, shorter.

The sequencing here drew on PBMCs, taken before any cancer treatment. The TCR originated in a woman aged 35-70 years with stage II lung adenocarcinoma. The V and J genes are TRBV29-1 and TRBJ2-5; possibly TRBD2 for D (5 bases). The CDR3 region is CSVGRLQETQYF. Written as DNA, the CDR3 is TGCAGCGTTGGGAGGTTACAGGAGACCCAGTACTTC.